The 14 T cell receptor beta chains presented below share a single source sample, sequenced in a study of identical twins. TCRdb analysed the 5' RACE reads with MiXCR anew, one entry per CDR3 protein. Of some 730,000 distinct CDR3 sequences listed, 15% to 20% are singletons. These data also featured in a second study, about T cells expressing NK-cell markers.

The sequenced sample consisted of PBMCs. The receptors come from a woman under 30 in good health.

A word on this clonotype: A read error may produce the germline difference seen at one junction end. The J gene is TRBJ2-6, the V gene TRBV12-3 or TRBV12-4, with 9 bases matching TRBD1. The CDR3 consists of 14 residues. The chain's CDR3 is CASSFWTGANVLSF. The CDR3 nucleotides read TGTGCCAGCAGTTTCTGGACAGGGGCCAACGTCCTGTCTTTC.

The chain links TRBV12-5 to TRBJ1-1; perhaps TRBD1 as D (6 bases). The germline V and J ends were trimmed by 7 bases and 5 bases, with 14 bases remaining between them. The CDR3 extends over 13 amino acids. The germline gives CDR1 LGHNT, CDR2 FRNRAP. In DNA form, the CDR3 reads TGTGCTAGTGAAACAGGGATGGGGACTGAAGCTTTCTTT. It specifies CASETGMGTEAFF.

In DNA form, the CDR3 reads TGTGCCACCCAGGTTAACAGGGGGCAAGACGAGCAGTACTTC. Protein product: CATQVNRGQDEQYF. V and J are TRBV10-3 and TRBJ2-7; 9 bases fit TRBD1. CDR3 size: 14 residues. Germline CDR1 is ENHRY and CDR2 is SYGVKD. V lost 10 bases, J lost 5 bases, and 12 bases stayed unmatched.

This clonotype was seen only a few times. This chain uses TRBV7-9 with TRBJ2-7, with TRBD1 identical over 7 bases. Germline CDR1 reads SEHNR; CDR2 reads FQNEAQ (reference sequence). V gave up 2 bases and J gave up 2 bases; unmatched junction bases: 6. The CDR3 is made up of 15 amino acids. CDR3 DNA: TGTGCCAGCAGCTTACACCCTGGGACAGCCTACGAGCAGTACTTC. This encodes CASSLHPGTAYEQYF.

This chain's CDR3 is CASRPGTESSYEQYF. The CDR3 coding sequence is TGCGCCAGCAGACCTGGGACAGAGAGCTCCTACGAGCAGTACTTC. This chain joins TRBV5-1 and TRBJ2-7; 7 nucleotides match TRBD1. The CDR3 has 15 amino acids. Trimming took 5 bases from V and 0 from J; bases not matched to a gene: 8. CDR1 and CDR2 (germline): SGHRS, YFSETQ.

The chain employs TRBV5-1 and TRBJ2-1; 8 nucleotides match TRBD1. The CDR3 extends over 14 amino acids. CDR1 and CDR2 (germline): SGHRS, YFSETQ. With 4 bases clipped from V and 8 bases from J, the junction kept 8 bases outside the gene matches. In DNA, the CDR3 is TGCGCCAGCAGCCCGGTATTGACAGGGGATGAGCAGTTCTTC. It specifies CASSPVLTGDEQFF.

The CDR3 bases are TGTGCCAGCAGCCAAGATGGGCGTCCCTCCAATGAGCAGTTCTTC. This sequence encodes CASSQDGRPSNEQFF. The chain carries TRBV3-1 and TRBJ2-1; D gene unclear. V was trimmed by 0 bases and J by 6 bases, leaving 12 bases between them. This CDR3 is built from 15 residues. Germline lookup yields CDR1 LGHDT and CDR2 YNNKEL (reference sequence).

This clonotype was seen many times. The rearrangement uses TRBV20-1 and TRBJ2-5, with TRBD2 matching over 11 bases. With V trimmed by 0 bases and J by 5 bases, 11 bases remained unmatched. The CDR3 spans 17 residues. Germline CDR1 DFQATT, CDR2 SNEGSKA (reference sequence). CDR3 DNA: TGCAGTGCTAGAGATGACCTAGCGGGGGGCCGGCCGGAGACCCAGTACTTC. It codes for CSARDDLAGGRPETQYF.

This clonotype was found many times. The chain joins TRBV12-3 or TRBV12-4 to TRBJ1-4, with D possibly matching TRBD1 (5 bases). The CDR3 is 15 residues long. V was clipped by 3 bases and J by 3 bases, with 11 bases between them. The CDR3 DNA reads TGTGCCAGCAGTTTTCAGGGCGCTGCTAATGAAAAACTGTTTTTT. Its translation is CASSFQGAANEKLFF.

The genes are TRBV20-1 and TRBJ1-2; 7 nucleotides line up with TRBD1. CDR1 is DFQATT, CDR2 SNEGSKA, per germline (reference sequence). This CDR3 is built from 15 residues. V lost 1 base to trimming and J lost 0 bases; unmatched junction nucleotides: 5. CDR3 DNA: TGCAGTGCTAGAGGTGGGACAGAAACTAACTATGGCTACACCTTC. Translating gives CSARGGTETNYGYTF.

A few counts support this clonotype. The V gene is TRBV20-1, the J gene TRBJ1-1, with a weak D call TRBD1 (5 bases). This CDR3 comprises 15 residues. The V end lost 0 bases, the J end lost 3 bases, and 14 bases lay between the germline ends. CDR1 DFQATT and CDR2 SNEGSKA come from the germline V gene (reference sequence). This CDR3 is CSARDTGRRYTEAFF. In DNA form, the CDR3 reads TGCAGTGCTAGAGATACAGGCAGGAGATACACTGAAGCTTTCTTT.

Only a few counts were recorded for this clonotype. The chain employs TRBV3-1 and TRBJ2-3; 7 bases agree with TRBD1. Germline V CDR1 and CDR2: LGHDT, YNNKEL (reference sequence). V gave up 0 bases and J gave up 4 bases; unmatched junction bases: 7. This CDR3 spans 16 amino acids. The CDR3 nucleotides read TGTGCCAGCAGCCAAGAATTGAGGGGGCTCGCAGATACGCAGTATTTT. Amino acid sequence: CASSQELRGLADTQYF.

The chain has TRBV7-9 and TRBJ2-7; D is uncertain. V lost 1 base and J 2 bases, leaving 12 bases between the germline ends. Germline V CDR1 and CDR2: SEHNR, FQNEAQ (reference sequence). The CDR3 covers 15 residues. CDR3 in DNA: TGTGCCAGCAGCTTAGTCGAAGTAGCCCCCTACGAGCAGTACTTC. It is translated as CASSLVEVAPYEQYF.

This clonotype was recorded a few times. The chain joins TRBV7-3 to TRBJ2-7, with D perhaps TRBD2 (6 bases). The germline V gene encodes CDR1 SGHTA and CDR2 FQGTGA. This CDR3 spans 15 amino acids. V gave up 1 base and J gave up 2 bases, with 12 bases separating them. The CDR3 is CASSLSGIDAYEQYF. The CDR3 coding sequence is TGTGCCAGCAGCTTAAGCGGGATAGACGCCTACGAGCAGTACTTC.